These T cell receptor beta chains were read from a single sample in a study of vaccination and CD4 T cells after COVID-19. TCRdb fed the PCR reads into MiXCR, producing one record per CDR3 protein. The sample carries about 14,000 distinct CDR3 sequences, roughly 28% recorded once. Antigen specificity for these receptors is unknown. Sequenced input: cultured CD4+ T cells from blood. Receptors originate from a human donor with COVID-19. The CDR3 runs from the conserved cysteine through the conserved F or W. D genes are given only for firm matches. Clone size is given for some rows only: seen once, a few or many times, or a class if the clone is expanded.

d_call: .
clone_size: .
v_call: TRBV6-1
j_call: TRBJ1-1
cdr3_aa: CASSRQNTEAFF
cdr3_nt: TGTGCCAGCAGTCGACAGAACACTGAAGCTTTCTTT

d_call: .
clone_size: .
v_call: TRBV6-2/TRBV6-3
j_call: TRBJ1-5
cdr3_aa: CASSYFTGQPQHF
cdr3_nt: TGTGCCAGCAGTTACTTCACAGGGCAGCCCCAGCATTTT

d_call: TRBD1
clone_size: .
v_call: TRBV2
j_call: TRBJ1-6
cdr3_aa: CASSVARGNSPLHF
cdr3_nt: TGTGCCAGCAGTGTCGCCAGGGGGAATTCACCCCTCCACTTT

d_call: .
clone_size: .
v_call: TRBV15
j_call: TRBJ1-5
cdr3_aa: CATSRSDSDNQPQHF
cdr3_nt: TGTGCCACCAGCAGGAGCGACAGCGACAATCAGCCCCAGCATTTT

d_call: TRBD2
clone_size: .
v_call: TRBV20-1
j_call: TRBJ2-7
cdr3_aa: CSASGGSYEQYF
cdr3_nt: TGCAGTGCTAGCGGGGGGAGCTACGAGCAGTACTTC

d_call: .
clone_size: .
v_call: TRBV15
j_call: TRBJ2-1
cdr3_aa: CATSRTTGKRSNEQFF
cdr3_nt: TGTGCCACCAGCAGAACTACAGGGAAACGATCCAATGAGCAGTTCTTC

d_call: .
clone_size: .
v_call: TRBV5-4
j_call: TRBJ1-6
cdr3_aa: CASSFGGDGSSPLHF
cdr3_nt: TGTGCCAGCAGCTTCGGAGGGGACGGAAGTTCACCCCTCCACTTT

d_call: TRBD1
clone_size: .
v_call: TRBV7-2
j_call: TRBJ1-5
cdr3_aa: CASSYLGQGVSNQPQHF
cdr3_nt: TGTGCCAGCAGCTACCTGGGGCAGGGGGTTAGCAATCAGCCCCAGCATTTT

d_call: TRBD1
clone_size: medium-sized
v_call: TRBV15
j_call: TRBJ1-3
cdr3_aa: CATSWDRGNGNTIYF
cdr3_nt: TGTGCCACCAGCTGGGACAGGGGGAATGGAAACACCATATATTTT

d_call: .
clone_size: few
v_call: TRBV7-3
j_call: TRBJ2-4
cdr3_aa: CASSPGLARAKNIQYF
cdr3_nt: TGTGCCAGCAGCCCGGGACTGGCAAGAGCCAAAAACATTCAGTACTTC

d_call: .
clone_size: few
v_call: TRBV20-1
j_call: TRBJ1-3
cdr3_aa: CSAPMPGTSGNTIYF
cdr3_nt: TGCAGTGCACCAATGCCGGGGACCTCTGGAAACACCATATATTTT

d_call: .
clone_size: .
v_call: TRBV28
j_call: TRBJ1-5
cdr3_aa: CASSLGEGTRAYQPQHF
cdr3_nt: TGTGCCAGCAGTTTAGGTGAGGGAACGCGCGCCTATCAGCCCCAGCATTTT

d_call: TRBD1
clone_size: once
v_call: TRBV10-3
j_call: TRBJ2-7
cdr3_aa: CAISEGQGTYEQYF
cdr3_nt: TGTGCCATCAGTGAGGGACAGGGGACCTACGAGCAGTACTTC

d_call: TRBD1
clone_size: medium-sized
v_call: TRBV20-1
j_call: TRBJ1-6
cdr3_aa: CSAHPGQEHSPLHF
cdr3_nt: TGCAGTGCACACCCGGGACAGGAGCATTCACCCCTCCACTTT

d_call: .
clone_size: few
v_call: TRBV19
j_call: TRBJ1-5
cdr3_aa: CASSIDGAGNQPQHF
cdr3_nt: TGTGCCAGTAGTATTGACGGGGCCGGCAATCAGCCCCAGCATTTT

d_call: .
clone_size: .
v_call: TRBV29-1
j_call: TRBJ1-3
cdr3_aa: CSVDPSGSGNTIYF
cdr3_nt: TGCAGCGTTGACCCATCAGGCTCTGGAAACACCATATATTTT

d_call: TRBD1
clone_size: once
v_call: TRBV3-1
j_call: TRBJ1-5
cdr3_aa: CASSQYGQEDQPQHF
cdr3_nt: TGTGCCAGCAGCCAATACGGACAGGAGGATCAGCCCCAGCATTTT

d_call: .
clone_size: .
v_call: TRBV29-1
j_call: TRBJ2-2
cdr3_aa: CSVDASRTGELFF
cdr3_nt: TGCAGCGTTGACGCTAGCAGAACCGGGGAGCTGTTTTTT

d_call: TRBD2
clone_size: few
v_call: TRBV9
j_call: TRBJ2-3
cdr3_aa: CASSVGAGGGDTQYF
cdr3_nt: TGTGCCAGCAGCGTAGGGGCGGGGGGTGGGGATACGCAGTATTTT

d_call: .
clone_size: few
v_call: TRBV25-1
j_call: TRBJ2-1
cdr3_aa: CASRPQGGGYNEQFF
cdr3_nt: TGTGCCAGCAGACCCCAAGGGGGAGGGTACAATGAGCAGTTCTTC

d_call: TRBD1
clone_size: .
v_call: TRBV11-2
j_call: TRBJ1-1
cdr3_aa: CASSFTGQGTEAFF
cdr3_nt: TGTGCCAGCAGCTTTACTGGACAGGGCACTGAAGCTTTCTTT

d_call: TRBD1
clone_size: .
v_call: TRBV7-2
j_call: TRBJ2-3
cdr3_aa: CASSAGQGANGVTQYF
cdr3_nt: TGTGCCAGCAGCGCCGGACAGGGGGCGAATGGAGTTACGCAGTATTTT

d_call: .
clone_size: .
v_call: TRBV6-1
j_call: TRBJ1-3
cdr3_aa: CASSISAWYKGNTIYF
cdr3_nt: TGTGCCAGCAGTATATCGGCCTGGTATAAGGGAAACACCATATATTTT

d_call: .
clone_size: .
v_call: TRBV7-2
j_call: TRBJ1-6
cdr3_aa: CASRTGTPVAGLHF
cdr3_nt: TGTGCCAGCAGGACCGGGACACCGGTAGCAGGTCTCCACTTT

d_call: TRBD1
clone_size: .
v_call: TRBV29-1
j_call: TRBJ2-4
cdr3_aa: CSGNREGAAKNIQYF
cdr3_nt: TGCAGCGGGAATCGAGAGGGGGCGGCCAAAAACATTCAGTACTTC

d_call: .
clone_size: .
v_call: TRBV11-3
j_call: TRBJ1-1
cdr3_aa: CASSLNRDTEAFF
cdr3_nt: TGTGCCAGCAGTTTAAACCGGGACACTGAAGCTTTCTTT

d_call: .
clone_size: few
v_call: TRBV5-4
j_call: TRBJ2-2
cdr3_aa: CASSPFDGGELFF
cdr3_nt: TGTGCCAGCAGCCCCTTCGATGGCGGGGAGCTGTTTTTT

d_call: .
clone_size: .
v_call: TRBV12-3/TRBV12-4
j_call: TRBJ1-1
cdr3_aa: CASSLGGMAFF
cdr3_nt: TGTGCCAGCAGCTTAGGAGGGATGGCTTTCTTT

d_call: TRBD1
clone_size: few
v_call: TRBV29-1
j_call: TRBJ1-2
cdr3_aa: CSVEAPGGGYTF
cdr3_nt: TGCAGCGTTGAAGCCCCAGGGGGTGGCTACACCTTC

d_call: .
clone_size: few
v_call: TRBV7-8
j_call: TRBJ2-5
cdr3_aa: CASSLAGGGTQYF
cdr3_nt: TGTGCCAGCAGCTTAGCGGGAGGGGGGACCCAGTACTTC

d_call: .
clone_size: .
v_call: TRBV12-3/TRBV12-4
j_call: TRBJ2-3
cdr3_aa: CASTPFERLTDTQYF
cdr3_nt: TGTGCCAGCACCCCCTTCGAGCGGCTCACAGATACGCAGTATTTT

d_call: .
clone_size: few
v_call: TRBV3-1
j_call: TRBJ1-2
cdr3_aa: CASSQAHGYTF
cdr3_nt: TGTGCCAGCAGCCAGGCTCATGGCTACACCTTC

d_call: .
clone_size: .
v_call: TRBV18
j_call: TRBJ2-3
cdr3_aa: CASSLSGGNSDTQYF
cdr3_nt: TGTGCCAGCTCACTTTCGGGGGGCAATTCAGATACGCAGTATTTT

d_call: .
clone_size: few
v_call: TRBV20-1
j_call: TRBJ1-4
cdr3_aa: CSARDQAVAGEKLFF
cdr3_nt: TGCAGTGCTAGAGATCAGGCAGTAGCGGGTGAAAAACTGTTTTTT

d_call: .
clone_size: .
v_call: TRBV12-3/TRBV12-4
j_call: TRBJ1-1
cdr3_aa: CASSFEPTGPEGAFF
cdr3_nt: TGTGCCAGCAGTTTCGAACCCACAGGGCCCGAAGGAGCTTTCTTT

d_call: .
clone_size: .
v_call: TRBV12-3/TRBV12-4
j_call: TRBJ2-3
cdr3_aa: CASSLWALTDTQYF
cdr3_nt: TGTGCCAGCAGTTTATGGGCGCTCACAGATACGCAGTATTTT

d_call: .
clone_size: few
v_call: TRBV28
j_call: TRBJ1-2
cdr3_aa: CASRVTEKRGGYTF
cdr3_nt: TGTGCCAGCAGGGTGACCGAGAAGAGGGGCGGCTACACCTTC

d_call: .
clone_size: .
v_call: TRBV2
j_call: TRBJ2-2
cdr3_aa: CASSEDYTGELFF
cdr3_nt: TGTGCCAGCAGTGAAGACTACACCGGGGAGCTGTTTTTT

d_call: .
clone_size: .
v_call: TRBV7-8
j_call: TRBJ1-2
cdr3_aa: CASSLGGTDYGYTF
cdr3_nt: TGTGCCAGCAGCCTAGGGGGAACAGACTATGGCTACACCTTC

d_call: .
clone_size: .
v_call: TRBV7-9
j_call: TRBJ1-5
cdr3_aa: CASSLFDFRRFGSRQPQHF
cdr3_nt: TGTGCCAGCAGCTTATTTGATTTCCGTAGGTTCGGGAGTCGTCAGCCCCAGCATTTT

d_call: TRBD1
clone_size: .
v_call: TRBV6-1
j_call: TRBJ1-5
cdr3_aa: CASRVGQVSNQPQHF
cdr3_nt: TGTGCCAGCAGGGTAGGACAGGTTAGCAATCAGCCCCAGCATTTT

d_call: .
clone_size: .
v_call: TRBV20-1
j_call: TRBJ1-2
cdr3_aa: CSAARDGGYGYTF
cdr3_nt: TGCAGTGCGGCTAGGGACGGGGGCTATGGCTACACCTTC

d_call: .
clone_size: .
v_call: TRBV4-3
j_call: TRBJ2-7
cdr3_aa: CASSQDWGLGEQYF
cdr3_nt: TGCGCCAGCAGCCAAGATTGGGGCTTGGGCGAGCAGTACTTC

d_call: .
clone_size: .
v_call: TRBV20-1
j_call: TRBJ2-5
cdr3_aa: CSASPRGPGETQYF
cdr3_nt: TGCAGTGCTAGCCCCCGGGGGCCCGGAGAGACCCAGTACTTC

d_call: TRBD2
clone_size: .
v_call: TRBV15
j_call: TRBJ2-1
cdr3_aa: CATSSGGGYNEQFF
cdr3_nt: TGTGCCACCAGCAGCGGGGGGGGCTACAATGAGCAGTTCTTC